The sequence of this T cell receptor beta chain was determined in a study of blood T cell repertoires in COVID-19 (dated by TCRdb to the early 2020s). A note on the overall study: The collaborator samples originated in the United States, Italy and Spain and spanned the acute and convalescent phases of COVID-19. The prospective study material was composed of cDNA or gDNA derived from T cells, B-cell-depleted T cells, or PBMCs. Subjects who had been exposed to COVID-19, were actively infected with it, or had recovered from it provided the deeply sampled blood TCRbeta repertoires that made up the dataset. A freely available public database, intended as a resource for researchers studying the immune response to SARS-CoV-2, is where the repertoires were released. Samples were obtained from the ongoing ImmuneRACE study (first 160 participants) and from about 1,300 subjects provided by 6 global collaborators. Sample metadata almost always included a de-identified subject ID, COVID-19 status, age in years and sex. Where HLA class I and class II types were available, the types were taken from metadata supplied by the sample provider, not from assay-based typing.

On this clone: The target of this receptor is not known. Within one base of it there is no much larger clone, and no base qualities were kept.

General study outcomes and caveats: The amount of clinical and demographic metadata varied by source and participant and was provided uncurated.

In the prospective study, participants were roughly 18 to 90 years old, resided in 24 geographic areas of the United States, and were enrolled through a virtual design. Cohort assignment in the prospective study relied on participant-reported clinical history from a screening survey and a study questionnaire. Each participant in the prospective study had whole blood, serum and a nasopharyngeal or oropharyngeal swab collected by mobile phlebotomists. Participants in the prospective study had the option to provide additional blood draws and questionnaires over a roughly two-month period. Before DNA extraction, blood samples from the prospective study were shipped at room temperature or frozen. The CDR3 spans 18 residues, from the cysteine through the phenylalanine. Just CDR3 DNA is preserved here, 54 bases in frame from base 1. Taken from the germline V gene, the CDR1 and CDR2 loops are MDHEN and SYDVKM. Here V drops 8 bases and J drops 0 bases, and the junction holds 16 bases not matched to any gene.

TCRbeta CDR3 regions were amplified from genomic DNA by means of the immunoSEQ Assay, a bias-controlled multiplex PCR. The source study handled its data this way. The number of nucleated cells in each sample was estimated from the amplification of reference gene primers within the assay. To quantify the absolute abundance of each unique TCRbeta CDR3 rearrangement, sequence reads were collapsed and filtered. For each sample, productive Simpson clonality was calculated as the square root of Simpson's diversity index across productive rearrangements. Held by TCRdb, this immuneACCESS table contains in-frame sequences only and omits some clones. Under half of the omission traces to an unresolved V gene where checked; the cause of the rest is unknown. The DNA was the basis for D and trimming; V, J and clone size are from that table. This sample is represented by 300,000 to 400,000 clones; roughly 88% of them were singletons. The biggest ten clones account for about 0.89% of the sample.

This chain joins TRBV28 to TRBJ2-4; 7 central bases correspond to TRBD1. This TCR was recovered from a woman in her 30s with acute COVID-19. The specimen was PBMCs or T cells enriched from blood (not recorded which). The CDR3 protein: CASFSNRGPSLAKNIQYF. The nucleotides are TGTGCCAGCTTCTCGAACAGGGGCCCAAGTCTAGCCAAAAACATTCAGTACTTC.